This T cell receptor (beta chain) was identified in a study of neurological immune-mediated disorders. CDR1 is SGHTA and CDR2 is FQGNSA in the germline V gene. V was trimmed by 2 bases and J by 4 bases, leaving 6 bases between them. This CDR3 contains 13 residues. Every sequencing run produced over 170 million TCR-beta sequences, and the sequences from any one run covered 15-18 subjects. TCRdb ran MiXCR on the 5' RACE reads and lists one entry per CDR3 protein. The sample has more than 35,000 distinct CDR3 sequences; 6% to 7% are singletons. This clonotype came up many times. The TCR comes from a middle-aged woman in good health. V usage is TRBV7-2 and J usage is TRBJ1-5; D gene uncertain. The sequenced sample consisted of CD4+ T cells from blood. In nucleotides, the CDR3 is TGTGCCAGCAGCTTAAATTATAATCAGCCCCAGCATTTT. Translation: CASSLNYNQPQHF.